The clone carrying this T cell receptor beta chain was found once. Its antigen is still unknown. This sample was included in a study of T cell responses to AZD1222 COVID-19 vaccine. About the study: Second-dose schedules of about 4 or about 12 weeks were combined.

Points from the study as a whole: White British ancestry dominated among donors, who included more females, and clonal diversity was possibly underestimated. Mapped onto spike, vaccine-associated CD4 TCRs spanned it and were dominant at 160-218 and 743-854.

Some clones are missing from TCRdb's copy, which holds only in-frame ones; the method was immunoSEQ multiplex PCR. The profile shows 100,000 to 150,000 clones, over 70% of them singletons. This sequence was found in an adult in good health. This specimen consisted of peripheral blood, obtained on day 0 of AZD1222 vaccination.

In DNA, the CDR3 is TGTGCCAGCAGCTTAGAATGGCAGGGGGATGAAGCTTTCTTT. Translated: CASSLEWQGDEAFF. This rearrangement joins TRBV7-2 to TRBJ1-1; 7 nucleotides line up with TRBD1. This CDR3 has 14 residues. Losses at the gene ends were 1 base for V and 7 bases for J; bases not matched to a gene: 6. CDR1 is SGHTA and CDR2 is FQGNSA in the germline V gene.